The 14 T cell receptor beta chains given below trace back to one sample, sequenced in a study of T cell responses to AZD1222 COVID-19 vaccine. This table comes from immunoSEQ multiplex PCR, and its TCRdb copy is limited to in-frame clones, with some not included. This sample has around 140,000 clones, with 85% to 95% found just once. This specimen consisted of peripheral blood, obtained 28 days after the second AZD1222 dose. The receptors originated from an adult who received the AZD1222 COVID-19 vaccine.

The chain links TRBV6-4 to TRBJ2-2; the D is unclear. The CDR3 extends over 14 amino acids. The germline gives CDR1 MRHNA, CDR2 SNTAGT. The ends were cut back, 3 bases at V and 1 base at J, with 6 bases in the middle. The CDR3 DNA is TGTGCCAGCAGTGATGAGTGGAACACCGGGGAGCTGTTTTTT. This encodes CASSDEWNTGELFF.

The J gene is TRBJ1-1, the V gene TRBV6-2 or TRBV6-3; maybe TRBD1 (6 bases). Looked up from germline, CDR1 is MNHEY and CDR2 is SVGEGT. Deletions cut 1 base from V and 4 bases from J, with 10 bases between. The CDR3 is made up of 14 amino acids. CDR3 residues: CASSYLGGVTEAFF. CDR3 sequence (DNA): TGTGCCAGCAGTTACTTAGGGGGAGTCACTGAAGCTTTCTTT.

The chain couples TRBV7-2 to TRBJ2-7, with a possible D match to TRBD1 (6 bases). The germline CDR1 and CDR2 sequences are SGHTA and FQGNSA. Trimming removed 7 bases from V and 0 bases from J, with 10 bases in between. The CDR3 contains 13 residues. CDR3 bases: TGTGCCAGCAACATACAGGGCTCCTACGAGCAGTACTTC. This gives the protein CASNIQGSYEQYF.

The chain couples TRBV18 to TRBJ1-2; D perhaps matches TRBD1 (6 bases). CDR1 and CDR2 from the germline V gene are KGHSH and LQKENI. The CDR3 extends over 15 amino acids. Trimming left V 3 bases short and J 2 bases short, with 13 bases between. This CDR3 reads CASSPSGTPNYGYTF. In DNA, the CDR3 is TGTGCCAGCTCACCGTCCGGGACACCGAACTATGGCTACACCTTC.

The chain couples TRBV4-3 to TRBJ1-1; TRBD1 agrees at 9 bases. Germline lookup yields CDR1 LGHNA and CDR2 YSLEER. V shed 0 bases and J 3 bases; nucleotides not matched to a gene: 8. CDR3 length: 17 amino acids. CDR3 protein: CASSQDRPTGGDTEAFF. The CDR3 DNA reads TGCGCCAGCAGCCAAGATAGGCCGACAGGGGGGGACACTGAAGCTTTCTTT.

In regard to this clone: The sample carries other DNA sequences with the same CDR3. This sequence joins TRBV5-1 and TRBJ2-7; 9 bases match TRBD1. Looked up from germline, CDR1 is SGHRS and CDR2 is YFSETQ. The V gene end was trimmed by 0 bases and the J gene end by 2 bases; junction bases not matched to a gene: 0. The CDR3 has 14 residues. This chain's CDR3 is CASSLGQGAYEQYF. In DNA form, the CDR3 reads TGCGCCAGCAGCTTGGGACAGGGGGCCTACGAGCAGTACTTC. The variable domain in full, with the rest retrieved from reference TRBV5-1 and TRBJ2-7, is KAGVTQTPRYLIKTRGQQVTLSCSPISGHRSVSWYQQTPGQGLQFLFEYFSETQRNKGNFPGRFSGRQFSNSRSEMNVSTLELGDSALYLCASSLGQGAYEQYFGPGTRLTVT.

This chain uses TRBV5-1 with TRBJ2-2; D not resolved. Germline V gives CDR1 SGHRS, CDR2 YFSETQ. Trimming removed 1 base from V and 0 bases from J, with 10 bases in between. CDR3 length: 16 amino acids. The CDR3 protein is CASSLYDVTNTGELFF. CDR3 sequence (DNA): TGCGCCAGCAGCTTGTATGACGTAACGAACACCGGGGAGCTGTTTTTT.

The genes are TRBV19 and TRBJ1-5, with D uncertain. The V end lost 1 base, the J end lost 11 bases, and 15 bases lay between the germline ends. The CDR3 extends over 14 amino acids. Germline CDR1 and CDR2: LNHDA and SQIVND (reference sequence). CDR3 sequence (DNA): TGTGCCAGTAGTATAGCAGGCAACGACGTGGCCCAGCATTTT. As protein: CASSIAGNDVAQHF.

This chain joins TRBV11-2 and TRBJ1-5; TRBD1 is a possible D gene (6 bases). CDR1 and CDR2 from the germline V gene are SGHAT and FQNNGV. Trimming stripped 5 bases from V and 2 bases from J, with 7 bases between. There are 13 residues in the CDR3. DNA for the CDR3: TGTGCCAGCAGCCAGGGGCGCAATCAGCCCCAGCATTTT. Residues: CASSQGRNQPQHF. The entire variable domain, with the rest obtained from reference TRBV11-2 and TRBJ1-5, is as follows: EAGVAQSPRYKIIEKRQSVAFWCNPISGHATLYWYQQILGQGPKLLIQFQNNGVVDDSQLPKDRFSAERLKGVDSTLKIQPAKLEDSAVYLCASSQGRNQPQHFGDGTRLSIL.

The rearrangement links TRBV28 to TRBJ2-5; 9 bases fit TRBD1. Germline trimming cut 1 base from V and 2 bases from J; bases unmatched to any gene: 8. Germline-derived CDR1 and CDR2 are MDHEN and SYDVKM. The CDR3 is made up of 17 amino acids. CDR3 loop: CASSLSGGGTGQETQYF. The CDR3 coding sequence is TGTGCCAGCAGTTTATCTGGGGGGGGGACAGGGCAAGAGACCCAGTACTTC.

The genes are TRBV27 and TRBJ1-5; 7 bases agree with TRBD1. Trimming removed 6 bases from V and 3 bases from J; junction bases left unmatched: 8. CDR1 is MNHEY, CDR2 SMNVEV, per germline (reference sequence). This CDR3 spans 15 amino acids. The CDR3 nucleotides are TGTGCCAGCAGATATAGGGACAGTCCCAATCAGCCCCAGCATTTT. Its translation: CASRYRDSPNQPQHF.

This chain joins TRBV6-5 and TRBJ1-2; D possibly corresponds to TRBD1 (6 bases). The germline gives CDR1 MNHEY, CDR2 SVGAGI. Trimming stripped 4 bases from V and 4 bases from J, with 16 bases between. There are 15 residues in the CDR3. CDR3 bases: TGTGCCAGCAGTTCGCTACAGGGTGGGGGCTATGGCTACACCTTC. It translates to CASSSLQGGGYGYTF.

The CDR3 nucleotides are TGTGCCAGCAGCCCGACGGCGTATGGCTACACCTTC. This encodes CASSPTAYGYTF. The genes are TRBV28 and TRBJ1-2; D uncertain. The CDR3 runs 12 residues. Germline CDR1 and CDR2: MDHEN and SYDVKM. V lost 6 bases to trimming and J lost 5 bases, with 10 bases between them.

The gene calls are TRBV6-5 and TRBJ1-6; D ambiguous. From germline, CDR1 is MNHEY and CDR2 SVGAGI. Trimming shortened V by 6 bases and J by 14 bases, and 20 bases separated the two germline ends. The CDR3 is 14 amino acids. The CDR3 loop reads CASSTGLPLVALHF. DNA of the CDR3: TGTGCCAGCAGCACCGGACTGCCCCTTGTTGCCCTCCACTTT.